The 7 T cell receptor beta chains in this list originate from one sample, sequenced in a study of vaccination and CD4 T cells after COVID-19. Stated treatment: approximately 11-day PBMC culture with coronavirus spike peptide pools or control peptides (ViraFEST assay). These receptors lack a known antigen. The Oncomine TCR Beta short-read assay was what sequenced the DNA obtained from cultured CD4+ T cells. TCRdb re-called the PCR reads with MiXCR, one entry per CDR3 protein. The table records about 20,000 distinct CDR3 sequences, 55% of them present only once. The sequencing sample was made of CD4+ T cells from blood, cultured in vitro. These receptors originate from a human donor who had recovered from COVID-19.

This clonotype was detected once. V and J are TRBV20-1 and TRBJ2-2; D is possibly TRBD1 (6 bases). V was pared by 2 bases and J by 4 bases, with 14 bases between. Germline V CDR1 and CDR2: DFQATT, SNEGSKA (reference sequence). This CDR3 has 15 amino acids. Here the CDR3 reads CSARLQGGSTGELFF. CDR3 sequence (DNA): TGCAGTGCTAGACTCCAAGGGGGTAGCACCGGGGAGCTGTTTTTT.

This clonotype turned up a few times. The rearrangement links TRBV20-1 to TRBJ1-5, with D possibly being TRBD1 (5 bases). The CDR3 is 14 amino acids. CDR1 is DFQATT, CDR2 SNEGSKA, per germline (reference sequence). The V end was cut by 3 bases, the J end by 0 bases, with 9 bases between. The DNA for the CDR3 is TGCAGTGCTAGGGACACTGATAGCAATCAGCCCCAGCATTTT. This translates into CSARDTDSNQPQHF.

This clonotype was picked up a small number of times. The chain combines TRBV10-3 with TRBJ1-1; D gene uncertain. The CDR3 loop spans 12 amino acids. The germline CDR1 and CDR2 sequences are ENHRY and SYGVKD. The V gene lost 10 bases and the J gene lost 2 bases, with 11 bases spanning the gap. CDR3 DNA sequence: TGTGCCACCAGGACGGTTAACACTGAAGCTTTCTTT. Translation: CATRTVNTEAFF.

The V gene is TRBV6-1, the J gene TRBJ1-1; D is unresolved. Germline V lookup: CDR1 MNHNS, CDR2 SASEGT. The CDR3 has 17 amino acids. V shed 0 bases and J shed 0 bases, with 14 bases lying between them. CDR3 DNA sequence: TGTGCCAGCAGTGAAGCGCTTCTTGCGGACTTGAACACTGAAGCTTTCTTT. Translating it yields CASSEALLADLNTEAFF.

CDR3 amino acids: CASSIRNRQGAEAFF. As DNA, the CDR3 is TGTGCCAGTAGTATAAGAAACCGACAGGGGGCTGAAGCTTTCTTT. The rearrangement uses TRBV19 and TRBJ1-1; 9 bases fit TRBD1. Germline V gene data show CDR1 as LNHDA and CDR2 as SQIVND (reference sequence). With 2 bases clipped from V and 6 bases from J, the junction kept 7 bases outside the gene matches. This CDR3 spans 15 amino acids.

The chain recombines TRBV6-1 with TRBJ1-1, with no clear D. There are 13 residues in the CDR3. Between the trimmed V and J ends, which lost 5 bases and 7 bases, there was a span of 14 bases. CDR1 is MNHNS and CDR2 is SASEGT in the germline V gene. CDR3 nucleotides: TGTGCCAGCAGTCCCGACGGACCAAATGAAGCTTTCTTT. Encoded protein: CASSPDGPNEAFF.

This clonotype was counted between two and nine times. The gene calls are TRBV11-1 and TRBJ1-2; 7 positions match TRBD1. CDR3 length: 17 amino acids. Germline V gene data show CDR1 as SGHAT and CDR2 as FQDESV (reference sequence). V was pared by 1 base and J by 2 bases, with 10 bases of the junction left unmatched. The CDR3 is CASSLDPAQGTNYGYTF. The CDR3 DNA is TGTGCCAGCAGCTTAGACCCAGCACAGGGGACCAACTATGGCTACACCTTC.